This TCR beta chain was recorded in a study of regulatory T cells in long-lasting Graves disease. Broader study findings: Favoring TRBV28, TRBJ1-2 and TRBJ2-5 was a feature seen in persistent disease. Rather than thyroid tissue, only peripheral blood underwent study. Persistent patients shared some 2,500 public clonotypes among themselves. Newly diagnosed patients shared fewer, at around 970.

The sample holds many counts of this clonotype. Antigen: not known. In building TCR beta libraries, iRepertoire HTBI primers were used together with Arm-PCR of CDR3 regions. As processed by the authors: Sequenced samples collectively carried approximately 58 TRBV and 12 to 15 TRBJ segments. In TCRdb, the multiplex PCR reads were re-called with MiXCR into one record per CDR3 protein. In this record, the V and J calls reflect TCRdb's handling and not the investigators' own analysis. The top ten hold around an eighth of the sample, which has 400,000 to 500,000 distinct CDR3 sequences, approximately 22% seen once. The time point here: persistent/refractory GD, antithyroid drugs over 5 years with positive TRAb. Extracted PBMC RNA gave rise to the TCR library. The CDR3 contains 13 residues. V was trimmed by 2 bases and J by 6 bases, leaving 11 bases between them.

The specimen comprised peripheral blood mononuclear cells (PBMCs), sampled when the disease was refractory, from a patient treated with antithyroid drugs. The rearrangement links TRBV12-3 or TRBV12-4 to TRBJ2-7; a possible D gene is TRBD2 (5 bases). This receptor was identified in a female donor with Graves disease. In nucleotides, the CDR3 is TGTGCCAGCAGTTTATGGCTAGCAAGCGAGCAGTACTTC. Translated: CASSLWLASEQYF.